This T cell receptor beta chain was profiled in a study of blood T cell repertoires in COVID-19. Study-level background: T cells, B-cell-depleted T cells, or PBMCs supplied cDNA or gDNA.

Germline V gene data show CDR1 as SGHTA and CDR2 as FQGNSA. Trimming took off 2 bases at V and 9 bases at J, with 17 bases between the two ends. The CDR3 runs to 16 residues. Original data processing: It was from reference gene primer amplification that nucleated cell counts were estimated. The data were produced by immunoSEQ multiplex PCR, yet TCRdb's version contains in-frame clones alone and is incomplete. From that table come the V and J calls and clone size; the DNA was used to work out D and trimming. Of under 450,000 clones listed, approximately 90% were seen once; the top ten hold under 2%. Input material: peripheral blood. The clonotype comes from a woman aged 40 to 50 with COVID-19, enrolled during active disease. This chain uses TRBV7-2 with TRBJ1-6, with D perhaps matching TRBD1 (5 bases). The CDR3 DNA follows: TGTGCCAGCAGCTTAAGAGGTCGGGGGTATGGTTCACCCCTCCACTTT. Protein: CASSLRGRGYGSPLHF.